Shown below are 21 T cell receptor beta chains from a single sample sequenced in a study of OX40 agonist ivuxolimab in advanced cancers. Profiling relied on immunoSEQ multiplex PCR, and the TCRdb table lists in-frame clones only, not all of them. The table has about 80,000 clones, about 81% seen once; the top ten hold over 5%. The specimen was CD4+ or CD8+ T cells sorted from blood, collected in a trial of the OX40 agonist ivuxolimab. The receptors were gathered from an adult with an advanced solid tumor such as melanoma, head and neck, liver or kidney cancer.

The rearrangement uses TRBV4-2 and TRBJ1-2, with 12 positions matching TRBD1. The CDR3 loop spans 16 amino acids. CDR1 and CDR2 from the germline V gene are LGHNA and YNFKEQ. With V trimmed by 0 bases and J by 8 bases, 7 bases remained unmatched. CDR3 DNA: TGTGCCAGCAGCCAAGAGTCCGGGACAGGGGGCGCGGGCTACACCTTC. The encoded protein is CASSQESGTGGAGYTF.

The V and J genes are TRBV28 and TRBJ1-5; no definite D call. Looked up from germline, CDR1 is MDHEN and CDR2 is SYDVKM. This CDR3 is 15 amino acids long. Deletions cut 3 bases from V and 8 bases from J, with 17 bases between. CDR3 DNA: TGTGCCAGCAGTTTGCGAGGGCCATCCCTCGAGCCCCAGCATTTT. Its protein is CASSLRGPSLEPQHF.

This chain uses TRBV6-5 with TRBJ1-2, with TRBD1 matching 7 bases. Germline loops: CDR1 MNHEY, CDR2 SVGAGI. Trimming removed 4 bases from V and 2 bases from J; junction bases left unmatched: 7. The CDR3 extends over 15 amino acids. CDR3 DNA: TGTGCCAGCAGTTCCCACAGGGGACAGAACTATGGCTACACCTTC. The encoded protein is CASSSHRGQNYGYTF.

Only one count was recorded for this clone. The chain joins TRBV9 to TRBJ1-3; D may be TRBD1 (6 bases). Trimming removed 3 bases from V and 4 bases from J, with 14 bases in between. Germline values: CDR1 SGDLS, CDR2 YYNGEE. The CDR3 is 15 residues long. CDR3 in DNA: TGTGCCAGCAGCGCACAGGGAGAAAGCGGAAACACCATATATTTT. This codes for CASSAQGESGNTIYF. Filled out from reference TRBV9 and TRBJ1-3, the complete variable domain reads DSGVTQTPKHLITATGQRVTLRCSPRSGDLSVYWYQQSLDQGLQFLIQYYNGEERAKGNILERFSAQQFPDLHSELNLSSLELGDSALYFCASSAQGESGNTIYFGEGSWLTVV.

V usage is TRBV15 and J usage is TRBJ1-2, with 7 positions matching TRBD1. The CDR3 totals 13 residues. V dropped 5 bases and J dropped 5; count of bases not matched to a gene: 5. Germline CDR1 is LNHNV and CDR2 is YYDKDF (reference sequence). The DNA of the CDR3 is TGTGCCACCAGCGCAGGGGGAGGGTATGGCTACACCTTC. It yields the protein CATSAGGGYGYTF.

The gene calls are TRBV7-9 and TRBJ1-3; D call uncertain. Germline assignment: CDR1 SEHNR and CDR2 FQNEAQ (reference sequence). This CDR3 has 16 residues. Trimming left V 1 base short and J 0 bases short, with 10 bases between. The CDR3 nucleotides read TGTGCCAGCAGCTTAGACGTCAGAGCCTCTGGAAACACCATATATTTT. This sequence encodes CASSLDVRASGNTIYF.

The genes are TRBV6-6 and TRBJ2-7; a weak D match, TRBD1 (5 bases). The V gene's germline CDR1 is MNHNY and CDR2 SVGAGI (reference sequence). This CDR3 comprises 16 residues. V lost 0 bases to trimming and J lost 2 bases, with 14 bases between them. The CDR3 DNA reads TGTGCCAGCAGTTACTCTAGGGCAGGGTTAACCTACGAGCAGTACGTC. It specifies CASSYSRAGLTYEQYV.

The CDR3 loop reads CASSLWGQGHEQYF. CDR3 in DNA: TGTGCCAGCAGTTTATGGGGACAGGGGCACGAGCAGTACTTC. This chain uses TRBV27 with TRBJ2-7; the match to TRBD1 covers 10 bases. With 1 base clipped from V and 5 bases from J, the junction kept 2 bases outside the gene matches. There are 14 residues in the CDR3. The V gene's germline CDR1 is MNHEY and CDR2 SMNVEV (reference sequence).

This clone was seen a single time. This chain connects TRBV5-6 to TRBJ2-1, with D uncertain. V lost 2 bases, J lost 0 bases, and 3 bases lay in between. The CDR3 covers 13 residues. Germline V gene lookup returns CDR1 SGHDT and CDR2 YYEEEE. CDR3 nucleotides: TGTGCCAGCAGCTTCCCCTCCTACAATGAGCAGTTCTTC. Amino acid sequence: CASSFPSYNEQFF. The complete variable domain, with remaining parts taken from reference TRBV5-6 and TRBJ2-1, reads DAGVTQSPTHLIKTRGQQVTLRCSPKSGHDTVSWYQQALGQGPQFIFQYYEEEERQRGNFPDRFSGHQFPNYSSELNVNALLLGDSALYLCASSFPSYNEQFFGPGTRLTVL.

The chain employs TRBV5-1 and TRBJ2-7, with 8 bases identical to TRBD2. V dropped 2 bases and J dropped 10; count of bases not matched to a gene: 8. This CDR3 contains 13 residues. Germline CDR1 is SGHRS and CDR2 is YFSETQ. In DNA form, the CDR3 reads TGCGCCAGCAGCTTTGCGGGAGGTTGGCAACAGTACTTC. As protein: CASSFAGGWQQYF.

The V and J genes are TRBV5-1 and TRBJ2-1; D ambiguous. The germline V and J ends were trimmed by 2 bases and 5 bases, with 8 bases remaining between them. The CDR3 is 13 amino acids. Germline V gives CDR1 SGHRS, CDR2 YFSETQ. The CDR3 sequence is CASSFSSHNEQFF. The CDR3 DNA sequence: TGCGCCAGCAGCTTTAGCTCGCACAATGAGCAGTTCTTC.

The chain employs TRBV6-1 and TRBJ1-4; TRBD1 might be the D (5 bases). CDR1 is MNHNS and CDR2 is SASEGT in the germline V gene. This CDR3 is built from 14 residues. With 7 bases removed from V and 7 bases from J, the gap between germline ends came to 16 bases. The CDR3, as DNA: TGTGCCAGCACCGAGTGGGGGTCTGGTGAAAAACTGTTTTTT. Its protein is CASTEWGSGEKLFF.

Only one count was recorded for this clone. This chain uses TRBV7-9 with TRBJ2-5, with a tentative D call TRBD1 (5 bases). Germline CDR1 reads SEHNR; CDR2 reads FQNEAQ (reference sequence). The CDR3 is 14 amino acids. Deletions cut 5 bases from V and 1 base from J, with 11 bases between. This chain's CDR3 is CASSPEGAQETQYF. The CDR3, as DNA: TGTGCCAGCAGCCCCGAAGGGGCCCAAGAGACCCAGTACTTC.

The rearrangement joins TRBV29-1 to TRBJ1-1, with 12 bases lining up with TRBD1. Germline V gives CDR1 SQVTM, CDR2 ANQGSEA. CDR3 size: 17 residues. Germline trimming cut 7 bases from V and 1 base from J; bases unmatched to any gene: 13. The CDR3 region is CSASRRGQGAWNTEAFF. The CDR3 coding sequence is TGCAGCGCCTCCCGTCGGGGACAGGGGGCGTGGAACACTGAAGCTTTCTTT.

The rearrangement links TRBV27 to TRBJ1-5, with no clear D. Deletions cut 4 bases from V and 4 bases from J, with 8 bases between. The length of the CDR3 is 13 residues. The germline V gene encodes CDR1 MNHEY and CDR2 SMNVEV (reference sequence). Here the CDR3 reads CASSYGENQPQHF. The CDR3 nucleotides read TGTGCCAGCAGTTACGGAGAGAATCAGCCCCAGCATTTT.

The chain joins TRBV28 to TRBJ1-5; 7 bases map to TRBD1. J gave up 5 bases and V 6 bases, and 10 bases lay outside the gene matches. CDR1 is MDHEN and CDR2 is SYDVKM in the germline V gene. The CDR3 sequence is 15 residues long. CDR3 sequence: CASSRGQVIYQPQHF. The CDR3 bases are TGTGCCAGCAGCCGTGGACAGGTTATCTATCAGCCCCAGCATTTT.

The chain joins TRBV2 to TRBJ2-7, with 9 bases that match TRBD2. CDR1 is SNHLY and CDR2 is FYNNEI in the germline V gene. Trimming cost V 2 bases and J 7 bases; bases outside gene matches: 9. This CDR3 region has 15 residues. CDR3 DNA sequence: TGTGCCAGCAGTGAAAGGGCGGGAGGGCCTCGGGAGCAGTACTTC. Its protein is CASSERAGGPREQYF.

This rearrangement joins TRBV4-2 to TRBJ2-5, with D possibly TRBD1 on 5 matching bases. The CDR3 runs 14 residues. Germline CDR1 and CDR2: LGHNA and YNFKEQ. V was pared by 4 bases and J by 5 bases, with 14 bases between. DNA for the CDR3: TGTGCCAGCAGCCCCCTGGGCAGGGCGGAGACCCAGTACTTC. Protein sequence: CASSPLGRAETQYF.

The chain has TRBV6-5 and TRBJ2-7; TRBD1 matches 10 bases. Losses at the gene ends were 6 bases for V and 3 bases for J; bases not matched to a gene: 5. Germline V gene sequence: CDR1 MNHEY, CDR2 SVGAGI. The CDR3 has 14 residues. As DNA, the CDR3 is TGTGCCAGCAGGACCGGGACAGGGGTCTACGAGCAGTACTTC. It codes for CASRTGTGVYEQYF.

This chain joins TRBV6-6 and TRBJ1-5; D possibly corresponds to TRBD1 (5 bases). This CDR3 region has 15 residues. The V end was cut by 6 bases, the J end by 6 bases, with 18 bases between. Looked up from germline, CDR1 is MNHNY and CDR2 is SVGAGI (reference sequence). As DNA, the CDR3 is TGTGCCAGCAGGGGGGGGGACGATTTTACTCAGCCCCAGCATTTT. Protein: CASRGGDDFTQPQHF.

The chain employs TRBV28 and TRBJ2-7; D possibly corresponds to TRBD2 (5 bases). V lost 5 bases and J 6 bases, leaving 11 bases between the germline ends. The CDR3 covers 12 residues. The germline gives CDR1 MDHEN, CDR2 SYDVKM. DNA of the CDR3: TGTGCCAGCAGTCCCCCAGGAGGCGAGCAGTACTTC. It encodes CASSPPGGEQYF.